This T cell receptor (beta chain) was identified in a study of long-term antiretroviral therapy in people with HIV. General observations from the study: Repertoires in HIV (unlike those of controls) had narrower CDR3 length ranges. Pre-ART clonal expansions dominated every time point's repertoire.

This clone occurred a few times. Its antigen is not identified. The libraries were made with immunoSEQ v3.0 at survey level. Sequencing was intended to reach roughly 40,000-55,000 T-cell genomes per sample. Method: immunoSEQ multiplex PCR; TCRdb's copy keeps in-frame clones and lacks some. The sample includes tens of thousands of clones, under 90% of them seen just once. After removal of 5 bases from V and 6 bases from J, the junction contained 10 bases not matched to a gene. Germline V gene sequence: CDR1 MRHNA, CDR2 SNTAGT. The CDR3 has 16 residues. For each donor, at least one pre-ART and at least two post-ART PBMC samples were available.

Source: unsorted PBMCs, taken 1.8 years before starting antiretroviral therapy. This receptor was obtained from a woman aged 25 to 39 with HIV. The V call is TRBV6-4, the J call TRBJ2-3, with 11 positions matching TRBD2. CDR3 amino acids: CASSTDGSGGADTQYF. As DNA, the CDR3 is TGTGCCAGCAGTACTGACGGTAGCGGGGGGGCGGATACGCAGTATTTT.